The rows below give T cell receptor beta chains drawn from one sample of a study of blood T cell repertoires in COVID-19. Method: immunoSEQ multiplex PCR; TCRdb's copy keeps in-frame clones and lacks some. The sample includes under 250,000 clones, around nine tenths of them seen just once. Material: peripheral blood. The source of these receptors is a middle-aged man with acute or convalescent COVID-19. The CDR3 runs from the conserved cysteine through the conserved F or W. The order of the fields is J gene, clone size, V gene, D gene, CDR3 DNA, CDR3 protein. D genes are given only for firm matches. Where a row states a size, it is once, few, many or the class of an expanded clone; other rows omit it.

j_gene: TRBJ2-5; abundance: -; v_gene: TRBV7-2; d_gene: TRBD2; CDR3nt: TGTGCCAGCAGGCGTTTTAGCGGGAGGGCTCAAGAGACCCAGTACTTC; CDR3aa: CASRRFSGRAQETQYF
j_gene: TRBJ2-7; abundance: few; v_gene: TRBV28; d_gene: -; CDR3nt: TGTGCCAGCAGTTTAGGCAGGGGTGGTCCCTACGAGCAGTACTTC; CDR3aa: CASSLGRGGPYEQYF
j_gene: TRBJ1-6; abundance: -; v_gene: TRBV30; d_gene: TRBD1; CDR3nt: TGTGCCTGGAGGGCCGGGACAGGGGGCCTACCCCTCCACTTT; CDR3aa: CAWRAGTGGLPLHF
j_gene: TRBJ2-2; abundance: -; v_gene: TRBV19; d_gene: TRBD2; CDR3nt: TGTGCCAGTAGTGTTTGGACTAGCCTTCCCGGGGAGCTGTTTTTT; CDR3aa: CASSVWTSLPGELFF
j_gene: TRBJ1-4; abundance: -; v_gene: TRBV30; d_gene: -; CDR3nt: TGTGCCTGGAGCGCAAAGGGGACTTCTAATGAAAAACTGTTTTTT; CDR3aa: CAWSAKGTSNEKLFF
j_gene: TRBJ2-7; abundance: few; v_gene: TRBV5-6; d_gene: -; CDR3nt: TGTGCCAGCAGTTTAGACAGTACGCCTTCCTTCGAGCAGTACTTC; CDR3aa: CASSLDSTPSFEQYF
j_gene: TRBJ1-3; abundance: -; v_gene: TRBV5-5; d_gene: -; CDR3nt: TGTGCCAGCAGCTTGGGGCGCCGGGATCTCTCTGGAAACACCATATATTTT; CDR3aa: CASSLGRRDLSGNTIYF
j_gene: TRBJ2-3; abundance: -; v_gene: TRBV19; d_gene: -; CDR3nt: TGTGCCAGTAGCCCCAGGACTTCGGGCACAGATACGCAGTATTTT; CDR3aa: CASSPRTSGTDTQYF
j_gene: TRBJ2-6; abundance: -; v_gene: TRBV4-1; d_gene: -; CDR3nt: TGCGCCAGCAGCCAATGGTTCGAAGGGGCGGGAGGGGCCAACGTCCTGACTTTC; CDR3aa: CASSQWFEGAGGANVLTF
j_gene: TRBJ2-5; abundance: -; v_gene: TRBV2; d_gene: -; CDR3nt: TGTGCCAGCAGTGAGTGGCTAGAAGGTCGGCAAGAGACCCAGTACTTC; CDR3aa: CASSEWLEGRQETQYF
j_gene: TRBJ2-2; abundance: -; v_gene: TRBV5-1; d_gene: -; CDR3nt: TGCGCCAGCAGCGCCAGGGTTAACACCGGGGAGCTGTTTTTT; CDR3aa: CASSARVNTGELFF
j_gene: TRBJ1-1; abundance: -; v_gene: TRBV6-4; d_gene: -; CDR3nt: TGTGCCAGCAGTTCCCCGGGACAGAACACTGAAGCTTTCTTT; CDR3aa: CASSSPGQNTEAFF
j_gene: TRBJ2-2; abundance: -; v_gene: TRBV25-1; d_gene: -; CDR3nt: TGTGCCAGCAGTGAATGGGGGCAGAACACCGGGGAGCTGTTTTTT; CDR3aa: CASSEWGQNTGELFF
j_gene: TRBJ2-7; abundance: -; v_gene: TRBV28; d_gene: -; CDR3nt: TGTGCCAGCAGTGAGCGTCCCTACGAGCAGTACTTC; CDR3aa: CASSERPYEQYF
j_gene: TRBJ2-7; abundance: -; v_gene: TRBV28; d_gene: -; CDR3nt: TGTGCCAGCAGTTTATGGGGGTCGGGGAATTCCTACGAGCAGTACTTC; CDR3aa: CASSLWGSGNSYEQYF
j_gene: TRBJ2-2; abundance: -; v_gene: TRBV24-1; d_gene: -; CDR3nt: TGTGCCACCAGTGGGGGCCCATGGGGCGGGGAGCTGTTTTTT; CDR3aa: CATSGGPWGGELFF
j_gene: TRBJ2-4; abundance: -; v_gene: TRBV7-2; d_gene: TRBD2; CDR3nt: TGTGCCAGCAGCTGGGGGAGGGATGGCAAAAACATTCAGTACTTC; CDR3aa: CASSWGRDGKNIQYF
j_gene: TRBJ2-4; abundance: -; v_gene: TRBV4-2; d_gene: -; CDR3nt: TGTGCCAGCAGCCAAATTTCAGGGTTAGCCAAAAACATTCAGTACTTC; CDR3aa: CASSQISGLAKNIQYF
j_gene: TRBJ2-2; abundance: -; v_gene: TRBV6-2/TRBV6-3; d_gene: -; CDR3nt: TGTGCCAGCAGTACGACGACAGCTAACACCGGGGAGCTGTTTTTT; CDR3aa: CASSTTTANTGELFF
j_gene: TRBJ1-4; abundance: -; v_gene: TRBV27; d_gene: -; CDR3nt: TGTGCCAGCAGTTTAATCGGGAATAATGAAAAACTGTTTTTT; CDR3aa: CASSLIGNNEKLFF
j_gene: TRBJ2-5; abundance: -; v_gene: TRBV28; d_gene: TRBD2; CDR3nt: TGTGCCAGCAGCCGGGGGGGCGGGGGACAAGAGACCCAGTACTTC; CDR3aa: CASSRGGGGQETQYF
j_gene: TRBJ1-1; abundance: -; v_gene: TRBV19; d_gene: -; CDR3nt: TGTGCCAGTACTATAAATACGGGATGGGGAGGCACTGAAGCTTTCTTT; CDR3aa: CASTINTGWGGTEAFF
j_gene: TRBJ2-5; abundance: once; v_gene: TRBV27; d_gene: TRBD2; CDR3nt: TGTGCCAGCAGTTCAAAAGGCGGGAGAGGGAACCAAGAGACCCAGTACTTC; CDR3aa: CASSSKGGRGNQETQYF
j_gene: TRBJ1-2; abundance: -; v_gene: TRBV6-5; d_gene: TRBD1; CDR3nt: TGTGCCAGCAGTTACAATCGAGGGGGCGGGTATGGCTACACCTTC; CDR3aa: CASSYNRGGGYGYTF
j_gene: TRBJ1-1; abundance: -; v_gene: TRBV7-6; d_gene: -; CDR3nt: TGTGCCAGCAGCTTAGGGCAGGGAAACACTGAAGCTTTCTTT; CDR3aa: CASSLGQGNTEAFF
j_gene: TRBJ1-2; abundance: -; v_gene: TRBV19; d_gene: TRBD1; CDR3nt: TGTGCCAGTAGTCGACAGGGAGTTCCCTATGGCTACACCTTC; CDR3aa: CASSRQGVPYGYTF
j_gene: TRBJ1-1; abundance: -; v_gene: TRBV5-1; d_gene: -; CDR3nt: TGCGCCAGCTATCTAAGCCCCGGGGATAACACTGAAGCTTTCTTT; CDR3aa: CASYLSPGDNTEAFF
j_gene: TRBJ2-7; abundance: -; v_gene: TRBV2; d_gene: -; CDR3nt: TGTGCCACTACCCCGGGTGGCGGGCGGAGCTCCTACGAGCAGTACTTC; CDR3aa: CATTPGGGRSSYEQYF
j_gene: TRBJ2-3; abundance: -; v_gene: TRBV5-4; d_gene: -; CDR3nt: TGTGCCAGCCAGCAGGAGACAGTCACAGATACGCAGTATTTT; CDR3aa: CASQQETVTDTQYF
j_gene: TRBJ2-2; abundance: -; v_gene: TRBV2; d_gene: -; CDR3nt: TGTGCCAGCAGTGAACAGGGTCGGTCGGGCACCGGGGAGCTGTTTTTT; CDR3aa: CASSEQGRSGTGELFF
j_gene: TRBJ1-5; abundance: -; v_gene: TRBV2; d_gene: -; CDR3nt: TGTGCCAGCAGTGTGCAGGGGCAGAGCAATCAGCCCCAGCATTTT; CDR3aa: CASSVQGQSNQPQHF
j_gene: TRBJ1-3; abundance: -; v_gene: TRBV6-5; d_gene: TRBD1; CDR3nt: TGTGCCAGCAGTTACGGACAGGGCTCTGGAAACACCATATATTTT; CDR3aa: CASSYGQGSGNTIYF
j_gene: TRBJ1-1; abundance: few; v_gene: TRBV6-4; d_gene: -; CDR3nt: TGTGCCAGCAGGCGACAGATGAACACTGAAGCTTTCTTT; CDR3aa: CASRRQMNTEAFF
j_gene: TRBJ2-3; abundance: -; v_gene: TRBV4-2; d_gene: TRBD1; CDR3nt: TGTGCCAGCAAGGGTACCTTGAGAGGGGGCGCAGATACGCAGTATTTT; CDR3aa: CASKGTLRGGADTQYF
j_gene: TRBJ2-3; abundance: -; v_gene: TRBV2; d_gene: TRBD2; CDR3nt: TGTGCCAGCAGTCCTACTGCGGGGGGGAGTTTAGATACGCAGTATTTT; CDR3aa: CASSPTAGGSLDTQYF
j_gene: TRBJ2-5; abundance: -; v_gene: TRBV9; d_gene: TRBD2; CDR3nt: TGTGCCAGCAGCGTAGGACTAGCGGGAGGGCAAGAGACCCAGTACTTC; CDR3aa: CASSVGLAGGQETQYF
j_gene: TRBJ2-7; abundance: -; v_gene: TRBV10-3; d_gene: TRBD2; CDR3nt: TGTGCCACCGCGAGGCCTAGCGGGCCTCCGGAAGAGCAGTACTTC; CDR3aa: CATARPSGPPEEQYF
j_gene: TRBJ2-3; abundance: -; v_gene: TRBV19; d_gene: -; CDR3nt: TGTGCCAGTATCCCAAATTCAGGGTTTCAAAAAGATACGCAGTATTTT; CDR3aa: CASIPNSGFQKDTQYF
j_gene: TRBJ1-6; abundance: few; v_gene: TRBV7-2; d_gene: -; CDR3nt: TGTGCCAGCAGCACGTACAACCATAATTCACCCCTCCACTTT; CDR3aa: CASSTYNHNSPLHF
j_gene: TRBJ2-7; abundance: -; v_gene: TRBV11-3; d_gene: -; CDR3nt: TGTGCCAGCAGCTTAGATACAGGGTACGAGCAGTACTTC; CDR3aa: CASSLDTGYEQYF
j_gene: TRBJ2-4; abundance: -; v_gene: TRBV2; d_gene: -; CDR3nt: TGTGCCAGCAGTGACAGGGCGAACATTCAGTACTTC; CDR3aa: CASSDRANIQYF
j_gene: TRBJ2-2; abundance: -; v_gene: TRBV5-5; d_gene: -; CDR3nt: TGTGCCAGCAGCCTATCACCGAACACCGGGGAGCTGTTTTTT; CDR3aa: CASSLSPNTGELFF